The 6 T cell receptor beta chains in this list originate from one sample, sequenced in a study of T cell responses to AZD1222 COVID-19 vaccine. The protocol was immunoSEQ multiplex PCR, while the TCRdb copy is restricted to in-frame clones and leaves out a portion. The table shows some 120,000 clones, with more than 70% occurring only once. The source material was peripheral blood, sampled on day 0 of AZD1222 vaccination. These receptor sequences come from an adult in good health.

The CDR3 nucleotides are TGTGCCAGCAGTCCAAGAGGTTCTAGCCTGTTCTTC. Its translation is CASSPRGSSLFF. The chain couples TRBV2 to TRBJ2-1, with D perhaps TRBD2 (5 bases). Germline loops: CDR1 SNHLY, CDR2 FYNNEI. Trimming left V 5 bases short and J 15 bases short, with 17 bases between. CDR3 length equals 12 residues.

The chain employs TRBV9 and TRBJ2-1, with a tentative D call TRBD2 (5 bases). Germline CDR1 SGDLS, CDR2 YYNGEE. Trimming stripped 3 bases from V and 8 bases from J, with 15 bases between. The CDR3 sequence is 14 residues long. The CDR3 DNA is TGTGCCAGCAGCGCACGGACTCCCGAGGATGAGCAGTTCTTC. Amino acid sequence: CASSARTPEDEQFF.

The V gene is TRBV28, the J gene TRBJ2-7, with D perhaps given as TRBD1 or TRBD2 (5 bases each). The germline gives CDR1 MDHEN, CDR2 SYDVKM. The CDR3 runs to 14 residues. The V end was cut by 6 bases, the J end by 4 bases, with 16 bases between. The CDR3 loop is CASRPQGREYEQYF. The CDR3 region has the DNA TGTGCCAGCAGACCTCAGGGAAGGGAGTACGAGCAGTACTTC.

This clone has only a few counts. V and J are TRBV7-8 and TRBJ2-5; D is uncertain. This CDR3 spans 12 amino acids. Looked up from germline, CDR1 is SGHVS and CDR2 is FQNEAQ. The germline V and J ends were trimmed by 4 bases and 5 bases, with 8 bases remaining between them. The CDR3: CASSWLGETQYF. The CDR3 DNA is TGTGCCAGCAGCTGGTTGGGGGAGACCCAGTACTTC.

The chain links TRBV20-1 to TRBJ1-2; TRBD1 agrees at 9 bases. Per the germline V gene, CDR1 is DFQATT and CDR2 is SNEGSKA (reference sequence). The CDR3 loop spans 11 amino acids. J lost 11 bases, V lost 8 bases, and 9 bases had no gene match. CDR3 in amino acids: CSTWDREYYTF. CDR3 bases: TGCAGTACGTGGGACAGGGAGTATTACACCTTC.

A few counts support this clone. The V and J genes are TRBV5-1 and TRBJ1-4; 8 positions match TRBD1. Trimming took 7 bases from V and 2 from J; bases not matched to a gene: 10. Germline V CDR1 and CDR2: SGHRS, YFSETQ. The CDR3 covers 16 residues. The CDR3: CASSQGAGLTNEKLFF. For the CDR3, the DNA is TGCGCCAGCTCCCAGGGGGCGGGTTTGACTAATGAAAAACTGTTTTTT.